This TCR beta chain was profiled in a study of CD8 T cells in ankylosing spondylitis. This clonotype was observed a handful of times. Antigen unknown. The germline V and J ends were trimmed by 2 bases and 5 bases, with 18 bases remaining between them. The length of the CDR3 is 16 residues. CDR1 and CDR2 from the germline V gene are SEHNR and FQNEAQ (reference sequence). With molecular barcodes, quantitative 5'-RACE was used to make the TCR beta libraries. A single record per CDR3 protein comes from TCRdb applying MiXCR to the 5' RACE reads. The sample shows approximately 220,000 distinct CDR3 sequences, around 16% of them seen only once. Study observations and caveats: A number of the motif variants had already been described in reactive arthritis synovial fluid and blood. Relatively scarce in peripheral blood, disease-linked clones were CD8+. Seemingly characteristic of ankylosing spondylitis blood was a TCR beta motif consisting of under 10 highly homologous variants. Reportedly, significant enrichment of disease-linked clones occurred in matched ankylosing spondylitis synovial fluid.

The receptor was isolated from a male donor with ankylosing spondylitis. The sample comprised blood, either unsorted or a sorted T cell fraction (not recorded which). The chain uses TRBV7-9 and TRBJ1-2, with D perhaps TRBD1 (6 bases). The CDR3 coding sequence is TGTGCCAGCAGCTTATTGGACAGAGAATACCAGTATGGCTACACCTTC. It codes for CASSLLDREYQYGYTF.